Below, one T cell receptor (beta chain) is given with its context. This record comes from a study of shared clonotypes between healthy human individuals. Sequenced by immunoSEQ multiplex PCR; TCRdb stores in-frame clones only, minus some. The sample consists of some 1 million clones, about 77% of them appearing once. The sequencing input was memory CD4+ T cells sorted from blood. As for subset: CD45RA-negative fraction. The TCR originated in a man between 18 and 29 years old in good health.

The CDR3 DNA reads as TGTGCCAGCAGCTTAGCGGGCGCGGGAGGAATAGAGACCCAGTACTTC. Encoded protein: CASSLAGAGGIETQYF. V usage is TRBV7-2 and J usage is TRBJ2-5; 8 nucleotides agree with TRBD2. CDR1 is SGHTA and CDR2 is FQGNSA in the germline V gene. The junction had 7 bases not matched to a gene; V was cut back by 0 bases and J by 4 bases. CDR3 size: 16 residues. The whole variable domain, remainder taken from reference TRBV7-2 and TRBJ2-5, is GAGVSQSPSNKVTEKGKDVELRCDPISGHTALYWYRQSLGQGLEFLIYFQGNSAPDKSGLPSDRFSAERTGGSVSTLTIQRTQQEDSAVYLCASSLAGAGGIETQYFGPGTRLLVL.